A single sample is the source of the 4 T cell receptor beta chains below, sequenced in a study of cytomegalovirus exposure and HLA in healthy donors. PCR employed 60 Vbeta and 13 Jbeta primers. Sequencing was performed with immunoSEQ multiplex PCR; in TCRdb, only in-frame clones are kept and a portion is missing. This table holds some 180,000 clones, just over 75% found once. The sequenced material came from PBMCs. The source of these receptors is a woman aged 55-70 years in good health and CMV-seropositive.

This chain connects TRBV7-8 to TRBJ1-5, with a tentative D call TRBD1 (6 bases). CDR1 and CDR2 from the germline V gene are SGHVS and FQNEAQ. This CDR3 has 18 residues. V was cut by 5 bases and J by 0 bases, with 20 bases left in between. As DNA, the CDR3 is TGTGCCAGCAGCCCTTTCGGGGGGCGAGTGTATAGCAATCAGCCCCAGCATTTT. Translating gives CASSPFGGRVYSNQPQHF.

Comments on this clone: At one end the junction does not follow the germline gene, possibly because of a read error. V and J are TRBV6-5 and TRBJ2-6; a weak D match, TRBD1 (8 bases). This CDR3 is built from 16 residues. Germline CDR1 reads MNHEY; CDR2 reads SVGAGI. The CDR3 nucleotides read TGTGCCAGCAGTTACTACAGGGGGGGTGGGGCCAACGGCCTGACTTTC. Encoded protein: CASSYYRGGGANGLTF.

The chain is built from TRBV27 and TRBJ2-1; the D gene is possibly TRBD2 (6 bases). V was cut by 1 base and J by 7 bases, with 20 bases left in between. The CDR3 is made up of 17 amino acids. CDR1 and CDR2 from the germline V gene are MNHEY and SMNVEV (reference sequence). The CDR3 reads CASSLFLRGSFPNEQFF. CDR3 in DNA: TGTGCCAGCAGTTTATTTTTACGGGGGTCTTTCCCAAATGAGCAGTTCTTC.

This chain links TRBV5-4 with TRBJ2-1; no reliable D call. Trimming cost V 0 bases and J 4 bases, with 8 bases left between them. This CDR3 spans 14 amino acids. Per germline, CDR1 SGHNT and CDR2 YYREEE (reference sequence). Here the CDR3 DNA reads TGTGCCAGCAGCTTGGGGGCTTCATACAATGAGCAGTTCTTC. This sequence encodes CASSLGASYNEQFF.